This paragraph covers one TCR beta chain sequence. Its antigen remains unknown. The culture ran for nine to eleven days, and then CD4+ T cells were isolated. The sample originates from a study of vaccination effects on CD4 cells after COVID-19. Trimming shortened V by 0 bases and J by 4 bases, and 4 bases separated the two germline ends. The CDR3 has 13 residues. The germline CDR1 and CDR2 sequences are LGHNT and FRNRAP. Study findings and constraints: The study got few convalescent patients and did not collect any early post-infection timepoints.

The repertoire was sequenced with immunoSEQ multiplex PCR; TCRdb's copy has only in-frame clones and lacks some. This table holds about 30,000 clones, about 62% found once. Sequences were derived from CD4+ T cells from PBMCs cultured without peptide, sampled before COVID-19 vaccination. This TCR was recovered from a human donor who received a COVID-19 vaccine. The chain carries TRBV12-5 and TRBJ1-5, with D uncertain. CDR3: CASGLVGNQPQHF. The CDR3 DNA reads TGTGCTAGTGGTTTGGTGGGGAATCAGCCCCAGCATTTT.